The clone carrying this T cell receptor (beta chain) was counted a few times. Its cognate antigen is unknown. Researchers ran the PCR with 60 Vbeta and 13 Jbeta primers. TCRdb's copy holds only in-frame clones and misses some; the assay was immunoSEQ multiplex PCR. The sample lists more than 90,000 clones; 65% to 75% were seen once. This specimen belongs to a study of cytomegalovirus exposure and HLA in healthy donors. Overall study findings and caveats: Information on immune exposure was restricted to one variable (CMV serostatus).

Material: PBMCs. This TCR came from a man between 25 and 39 years old in good health and CMV-seropositive.

The CDR3 reads CASSPHPEQETQYF. The CDR3 DNA sequence: TGTGCCAGCTCACCACACCCAGAACAAGAGACCCAGTACTTC. The rearrangement joins TRBV18 to TRBJ2-5; D unclear. The germline V and J ends were trimmed by 1 base and 2 bases, with 8 bases remaining between them. This CDR3 contains 14 residues. Germline CDR1 and CDR2: KGHSH and LQKENI.